The present T cell receptor (beta chain) was sequenced within a study of T cells after somatic rescue of genetic block. The table came from immunoSEQ multiplex PCR; TCRdb's copy has only in-frame clones and leaves some out. The sample lists about 67,000 clones; about 90% were seen once. V was pared by 4 bases and J by 8 bases, with 17 bases between. CDR1 is WNHNN and CDR2 is SYGVQD in the germline V gene (reference sequence). This CDR3 is 15 amino acids long. Sequenced input: peripheral blood mononuclear cells (PBMCs). This sequence originates from a man aged 35 to 55. The chain carries TRBV10-1 and TRBJ1-4; D not certain. The CDR3 bases are TGCGCCAGCAGTGTGGGAGGCCGCGGTTCCGAAAAACTGTTTTTT. The encoded protein is CASSVGGRGSEKLFF.